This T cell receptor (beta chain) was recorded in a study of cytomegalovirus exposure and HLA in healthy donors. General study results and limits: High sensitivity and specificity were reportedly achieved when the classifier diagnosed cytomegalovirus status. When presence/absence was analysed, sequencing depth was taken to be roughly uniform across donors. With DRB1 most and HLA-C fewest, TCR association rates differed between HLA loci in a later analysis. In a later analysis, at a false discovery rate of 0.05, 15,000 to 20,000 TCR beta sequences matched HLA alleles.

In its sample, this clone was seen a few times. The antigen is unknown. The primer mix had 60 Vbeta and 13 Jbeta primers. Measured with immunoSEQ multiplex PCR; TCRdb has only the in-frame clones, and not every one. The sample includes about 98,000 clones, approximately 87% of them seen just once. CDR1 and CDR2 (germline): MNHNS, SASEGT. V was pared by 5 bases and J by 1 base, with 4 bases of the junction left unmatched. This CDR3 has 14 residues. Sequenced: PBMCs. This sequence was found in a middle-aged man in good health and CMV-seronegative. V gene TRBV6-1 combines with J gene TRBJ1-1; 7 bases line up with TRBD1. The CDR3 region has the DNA TGTGCCAGCAGTTCAGGGGGAGGGAACACTGAAGCTTTCTTT. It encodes CASSSGGGNTEAFF.